The 31 T cell receptor beta chains given below trace back to one sample, sequenced in a study of vaccination effects on CD4 cells after COVID-19. The repertoire was sequenced with immunoSEQ multiplex PCR; TCRdb's copy has only in-frame clones and lacks some. This sample has approximately 54,000 clones; 75% to 90% occur once, and the top ten carry about 2.4%. Viral peptide pools were used in the ViraFEST assay to expand antigen-specific CD4+ T cells, and sequencing came afterward. Scientists isolated CD4+ T cells after an approximately 10-day culture period ended. Antigens for these TCRs are unknown. The sequenced sample was CD4+ T cells from PBMCs cultured with HCoV-229E spike peptides, obtained before COVID-19 vaccination. The receptors were gathered from a human donor who received a COVID-19 vaccine.

The CDR3 coding sequence is TGTGCCAGCAGCGCTGAAACCACCGGGGAGCTGTTTTTT. Translation: CASSAETTGELFF. This chain connects TRBV9 to TRBJ2-2; D ambiguous. In germline, CDR1 is SGDLS, CDR2 YYNGEE. This CDR3 spans 13 amino acids. The V and J ends lost 3 bases and 4 bases respectively, with 7 bases between them.

V is TRBV24-1 and J is TRBJ2-3; D could derive from TRBD1 or TRBD2 (5 bases each). Germline V gene data show CDR1 as KGHDR and CDR2 as SFDVKD. The CDR3 spans 12 residues. Trimming took off 2 bases at V and 10 bases at J, with 9 bases between the two ends. CDR3 coding DNA: TGTGCCACCAGTGATTCGGGGCGGGCGCAGTATTTT. It translates to CATSDSGRAQYF.

In this sample, this clone turned up a few times. The chain has TRBV2 and TRBJ2-2; TRBD1 aligns across 7 bases. Per the germline V gene, CDR1 is SNHLY and CDR2 is FYNNEI. Unmatched junction bases numbered 9, after V lost 7 bases and J lost 4 bases. The CDR3 consists of 15 residues. In DNA, the CDR3 is TGTGCCAGCACCCCATCTGGGACAGTCACCGGGGAGCTGTTTTTT. Translated: CASTPSGTVTGELFF.

The V gene is TRBV5-1, the J gene TRBJ2-5, with TRBD1 identical over 8 bases. The CDR3 is made up of 15 amino acids. Germline V gives CDR1 SGHRS, CDR2 YFSETQ. Germline trimming cut 0 bases from V and 5 bases from J; bases unmatched to any gene: 6. The CDR3 region is CASSLGGRGLETQYF. In DNA, the CDR3 is TGCGCCAGCAGCTTGGGCGGCAGGGGGCTTGAGACCCAGTACTTC.

The chain is built from TRBV12-5 and TRBJ2-2; D gene unclear. Trimming took 1 base from V and 3 from J, leaving 12 bases between them. Germline V CDR1 and CDR2: LGHNT, FRNRAP. The CDR3 covers 16 residues. The CDR3 protein is CASGLGLTADTGELFF. CDR3 sequence (DNA): TGTGCTAGTGGTTTGGGACTGACGGCGGACACCGGGGAGCTGTTTTTT.

The rearrangement uses TRBV5-1 and TRBJ2-1; tentatively, D is TRBD1 (5 bases). The CDR3 is 14 residues long. The germline V and J ends were trimmed by 4 bases and 4 bases, with 12 bases remaining between them. The germline CDR1 and CDR2 sequences are SGHRS and YFSETQ. This CDR3 reads CASSEPQGYNEQFF. The CDR3 nucleotides read TGCGCCAGCAGCGAACCCCAGGGTTACAATGAGCAGTTCTTC.

The chain employs TRBV2 and TRBJ1-1, with a tentative D call TRBD1 (6 bases). Germline CDR1 is SNHLY and CDR2 is FYNNEI. This CDR3 has 15 amino acids. V was clipped by 4 bases and J by 2 bases, with 14 bases between them. The CDR3 reads CASSAMGGLNTEAFF. In nucleotides, the CDR3 is TGTGCCAGCAGTGCTATGGGGGGCTTAAACACTGAAGCTTTCTTT.

A word on this clone: Other DNA sequences in the same sample also yield this CDR3. The chain is built from TRBV5-1 and TRBJ1-4; D is ambiguous. This CDR3 has 14 residues. V lost 4 bases and J 0 bases, leaving 7 bases between the germline ends. CDR1 and CDR2 from the germline V gene are SGHRS and YFSETQ. CDR3 loop: CASSLDATNEKLFF. In nucleotides, the CDR3 is TGCGCCAGCAGCCTAGATGCAACTAATGAAAAACTGTTTTTT.

The chain employs TRBV24-1 and TRBJ2-5, with 8 bases identical to TRBD1. The CDR3 runs to 16 residues. The J segment lost 2 bases and the V segment lost 3 bases, leaving 7 bases of the junction unmatched. Germline V gives CDR1 KGHDR, CDR2 SFDVKD. The CDR3 loop reads CATSDPAGQGQETQYF. The CDR3 DNA is TGTGCCACCAGTGATCCCGCCGGACAGGGACAAGAGACCCAGTACTTC.

The table lists this clone with a count of one. The V call is TRBV19, the J call TRBJ1-4; D gene ambiguous. CDR1 and CDR2 (germline): LNHDA, SQIVND (reference sequence). V was cut by 4 bases and J by 5 bases, with 17 bases left in between. The CDR3 runs 16 residues. CDR3 nucleotides: TGTGCCAGTAGTACCAAGAGACATGGAGTAAATGAAAAACTGTTTTTT. It specifies CASSTKRHGVNEKLFF.

The V and J genes are TRBV7-2 and TRBJ1-5; 9 nucleotides agree with TRBD1. The germline V gene encodes CDR1 SGHTA and CDR2 FQGNSA. The V gene end was trimmed by 4 bases and the J gene end by 2 bases; junction bases not matched to a gene: 3. The CDR3 loop spans 15 amino acids. CDR3 DNA sequence: TGTGCCAGCAGCTCACGGACAGGGGGCAATCAGCCCCAGCATTTT. This sequence encodes CASSSRTGGNQPQHF.

This clone is classed as large. V usage is TRBV7-2 and J usage is TRBJ1-6; D is unresolved. The length of the CDR3 is 14 residues. CDR1 is SGHTA and CDR2 is FQGNSA in the germline V gene. V was pared by 4 bases and J by 9 bases, with 13 bases between. CDR3: CASSYDTDGSPLHF. CDR3 nucleotides: TGTGCCAGCAGCTATGACACGGACGGTTCACCCCTCCACTTT.

This chain's CDR3 is CATSDSRFWGETQYF. The CDR3, as DNA: TGTGCCACCAGTGATTCCCGGTTTTGGGGGGAGACCCAGTACTTC. The gene calls are TRBV24-1 and TRBJ2-5; D tentatively reads TRBD1 or TRBD2 (5 bases each). CDR3 length equals 15 residues. The germline gives CDR1 KGHDR, CDR2 SFDVKD. V was cut by 2 bases and J by 5 bases, with 14 bases left in between.

The J gene is TRBJ2-7, the V gene TRBV3-1 (or the pseudogene TRBV3-2); D is ambiguous. Trimming left V 0 bases short and J 3 bases short, with 9 bases between. CDR1 is LGHDT and CDR2 is YNNKEL in the germline V gene (reference sequence). CDR3 length equals 14 residues. This chain's CDR3 is CASSQDGQLYEQYV. In DNA, the CDR3 is TGTGCCAGCAGCCAAGATGGCCAGCTCTACGAGCAGTACGTC.

The genes are TRBV6-1 and TRBJ1-2; unclear D gene. The V and J ends lost 3 bases and 4 bases respectively, with 9 bases between them. The CDR3 extends over 13 amino acids. Per the germline V gene, CDR1 is MNHNS and CDR2 is SASEGT. CDR3 sequence reads: CASSDPGPYGYTF. The CDR3 DNA is TGTGCCAGCAGTGACCCGGGTCCCTATGGCTACACCTTC.

V gene TRBV5-1 combines with J gene TRBJ1-1; TRBD1 might be the D (6 bases). CDR3 length: 14 amino acids. Germline assignment: CDR1 SGHRS and CDR2 YFSETQ. V lost 4 bases to trimming and J lost 1 base, with 11 bases between them. For the CDR3, the DNA is TGCGCCAGCAGCCCAGGACAGTCGAACACTGAAGCTTTCTTT. Its translation: CASSPGQSNTEAFF.

The rearrangement joins TRBV24-1 to TRBJ2-1; the D is unclear. The CDR3 has 13 residues. Germline CDR1 KGHDR, CDR2 SFDVKD. The germline V and J ends were trimmed by 4 bases and 3 bases, with 6 bases remaining between them. This CDR3 is CATSDGFYNEQFF. Written as DNA, the CDR3 is TGTGCCACCAGTGACGGATTCTACAATGAGCAGTTCTTC.

The chain couples TRBV2 to TRBJ1-5; 7 nucleotides agree with TRBD1. The germline V gene encodes CDR1 SNHLY and CDR2 FYNNEI. Losses at the gene ends were 10 bases for V and 3 bases for J; bases not matched to a gene: 6. The CDR3 consists of 13 residues. The CDR3 loop reads CATKDRDNQPQHF. The CDR3, as DNA: TGTGCCACCAAAGACAGGGACAATCAGCCCCAGCATTTT.

The chain combines TRBV19 with TRBJ2-1, with D uncertain. The V gene lost 4 bases and the J gene lost 5 bases, with 3 bases spanning the gap. The germline V gene encodes CDR1 LNHDA and CDR2 SQIVND (reference sequence). The CDR3 covers 11 residues. DNA for the CDR3: TGTGCCAGTAGTACCCACAATGAGCAGTTCTTC. Its protein product is CASSTHNEQFF. Drawing the rest from reference TRBV19 and TRBJ2-1, the complete variable domain is DGGITQSPKYLFRKEGQNVTLSCEQNLNHDAMYWYRQDPGQGLRLIYYSQIVNDFQKGDIAEGYSVSREKKESFPLTVTSAQKNPTAFYLCASSTHNEQFFGPGTRLTVL.

The chain couples TRBV6-6 to TRBJ2-7; 9 positions agree with TRBD1. CDR3 length: 14 amino acids. Germline CDR1 MNHNY, CDR2 SVGAGI (reference sequence). The trim removed 6 bases at V and 3 bases at J, leaving 6 bases unmatched. CDR3 protein: CASRVGQGFYEQYV. The CDR3 region has the DNA TGTGCCAGCAGGGTCGGACAGGGGTTCTACGAGCAGTACGTC.

V is TRBV11-2 and J is TRBJ1-2; D gene uncertain. The CDR3 is 16 amino acids. In germline, CDR1 is SGHAT, CDR2 FQNNGV. V lost 4 bases to trimming and J lost 1 base, with 16 bases between them. The CDR3 DNA follows: TGTGCCAGCAGCTCCTCCATACTACCTCTTAACTATGGCTACACCTTC. Protein: CASSSSILPLNYGYTF.

The V call is TRBV18, the J call TRBJ1-3, with 8 bases fitting TRBD1. Trimming cost V 6 bases and J 4 bases; bases outside gene matches: 5. CDR1 and CDR2 from the germline V gene are KGHSH and LQKENI. This CDR3 comprises 14 residues. CDR3 bases: TGTGCCAGCTCCCCGACAGGGGTCGGAAACACCATATATTTT. The encoded protein is CASSPTGVGNTIYF.

The genes are TRBV19 and TRBJ2-5; the match to TRBD2 covers 9 bases. The length of the CDR3 is 16 residues. V lost 7 bases and J lost 4; bases outside the gene matches: 13. Germline V gene lookup returns CDR1 LNHDA and CDR2 SQIVND (reference sequence). The CDR3 DNA follows: TGTGCCAGTACCGCTGGGGTAGCGGGAGACATAGAGACCCAGTACTTC. Its protein product is CASTAGVAGDIETQYF.

This chain joins TRBV3-1 (or the pseudogene TRBV3-2) and TRBJ2-3, with D possibly being TRBD1 or TRBD2 (5 bases each). In germline, CDR1 is LGHDT, CDR2 YNNKEL (reference sequence). V was pared by 2 bases and J by 2 bases, with 14 bases between. The CDR3 length is 16 residues. This chain's CDR3 is CASSQFLWGNTDTQYF. The CDR3 DNA sequence: TGTGCCAGCAGCCAATTTTTATGGGGGAACACAGATACGCAGTATTTT.

This clone was observed a handful of times. The chain combines TRBV28 with TRBJ1-6, with TRBD1 identical over 8 bases. There are 17 residues in the CDR3. V was pared by 3 bases and J by 2 bases, with 6 bases of the junction left unmatched. The germline V gene has CDR1 MDHEN and CDR2 SYDVKM. CDR3 residues: CASSLRTGLTYNSPLHF. Here the CDR3 DNA reads TGTGCCAGCAGTTTGAGGACAGGGTTGACCTATAATTCACCCCTCCACTTT. Full variable domain (remainder filled in from reference TRBV28 and TRBJ1-6): DVKVTQSSRYLVKRTGEKVFLECVQDMDHENMFWYRQDPGLGLRLIYFSYDVKMKEKGDIPEGYSVSREKKERFSLILESASTNQTSMYLCASSLRTGLTYNSPLHFGNGTRLTVT.

The J gene is TRBJ1-6, the V gene TRBV6-5; the D is unclear. The V and J ends lost 0 bases and 5 bases respectively, with 8 bases between them. Germline values: CDR1 MNHEY, CDR2 SVGAGI. CDR3 length: 15 amino acids. CDR3 nucleotide sequence: TGTGCCAGCAGTTACTCGAATCGGGATAATTCACCCCTCCACTTT. It translates to CASSYSNRDNSPLHF.

There are a few counts of this clone. The V gene is TRBV2, the J gene TRBJ1-2; D gene ambiguous. The germline gives CDR1 SNHLY, CDR2 FYNNEI. This CDR3 has 16 residues. V lost 2 bases, J lost 4 bases, and 17 bases lay in between. CDR3 in amino acids: CASSEYSPRRPYGYTF. CDR3 DNA: TGTGCCAGCAGTGAATATAGTCCGCGGAGGCCCTATGGCTACACCTTC.

The chain employs TRBV15 and TRBJ2-3; D is ambiguous. With 0 bases removed from V and 1 base from J, the gap between germline ends came to 5 bases. Germline lookup yields CDR1 LNHNV and CDR2 YYDKDF (reference sequence). The CDR3 runs 14 residues. CDR3 in DNA: TGTGCCACCAGCAGAGATCTGGGCACAGATACGCAGTATTTT. Residues: CATSRDLGTDTQYF.

The J gene is TRBJ1-1, the V gene TRBV5-4, with a tentative D call TRBD1 (6 bases). The germline V gene encodes CDR1 SGHNT and CDR2 YYREEE (reference sequence). Between the trimmed V and J ends, which lost 2 bases and 9 bases, there was a span of 14 bases. This CDR3 is 13 amino acids long. Here the CDR3 DNA reads TGTGCCAGCAGCTTATCCATGGGGGGCCAAGCTTTCTTT. Protein: CASSLSMGGQAFF.

With respect to this clone: Additional DNA sequences in this sample encode the identical CDR3. This sequence joins TRBV6-6 and TRBJ2-2, with D maybe TRBD1 (5 bases). The CDR3 sequence is 15 residues long. The germline CDR1 and CDR2 sequences are MNHNY and SVGAGI (reference sequence). The V gene lost 2 bases and the J gene lost 0 bases, with 7 bases spanning the gap. The CDR3 DNA reads TGTGCCAGCAGTTACGCCAGGGCGAACACCGGGGAGCTGTTTTTT. Its translation is CASSYARANTGELFF.

V is TRBV7-2 and J is TRBJ2-3; no clear D gene. CDR1 and CDR2 from the germline V gene are SGHTA and FQGNSA. Trimming shortened V by 3 bases and J by 2 bases, and 6 bases separated the two germline ends. The CDR3 has 13 residues. DNA of the CDR3: TGTGCCAGCAGCTTTCAGATCACAGATACGCAGTATTTT. It codes for CASSFQITDTQYF. The entire variable domain, with the rest obtained from reference TRBV7-2 and TRBJ2-3, is as follows: GAGVSQSPSNKVTEKGKDVELRCDPISGHTALYWYRQSLGQGLEFLIYFQGNSAPDKSGLPSDRFSAERTGGSVSTLTIQRTQQEDSAVYLCASSFQITDTQYFGPGTRLTVL.